The 23 T cell receptor beta chains listed next were all sequenced from one sample in a study of blood T cells in healthy people across ages. For the second PCR, which ran for 7 to 11 cycles, a sample-barcoded 5' primer and a J-beta primer mix were used. TCRdb itself ran the 5' RACE reads through MiXCR, one entry per CDR3 protein. Counted here are hundreds of thousands of distinct CDR3 sequences, around half occurring once; the ten biggest clones make up 40% to 50%. Material for sequencing was blood. The receptors originated from an older man in good health.

This clonotype was seen a handful of times. This sequence joins TRBV12-3 or TRBV12-4 and TRBJ1-4, with TRBD1 as a possible D gene (6 bases). CDR3 length equals 15 residues. V dropped 6 bases and J dropped 3 bases, with 14 bases sitting between them. The CDR3 loop is CASSKTGRANEKLFF. In DNA, the CDR3 is TGTGCCAGCAGCAAAACAGGGAGGGCTAATGAAAAACTGTTTTTT.

This chain joins TRBV3-1 and TRBJ2-1; 12 bases match TRBD2. This CDR3 region has 15 residues. The germline V gene has CDR1 LGHDT and CDR2 YNNKEL (reference sequence). V dropped 10 bases and J dropped 7; count of bases not matched to a gene: 11. The CDR3 region has the DNA TGTGCCACCCAGTATGGGACTAGCGGGTTTAATGAGCAGTTCTTC. It encodes CATQYGTSGFNEQFF.

This clonotype was counted between two and nine times. The chain employs TRBV29-1 and TRBJ1-1; D unresolved. This CDR3 has 13 residues. Germline-derived CDR1 and CDR2 are SQVTM and ANQGSEA. V lost 5 bases and J 1 base, leaving 11 bases between the germline ends. The CDR3 reads CSVLRRQNTEAFF. The DNA for the CDR3 is TGCAGCGTTTTGAGACGGCAGAACACTGAAGCTTTCTTT.

This clonotype was found once. This sequence joins TRBV11-2 and TRBJ2-7, with TRBD1 matching 7 bases. Germline-derived CDR1 and CDR2 are SGHAT and FQNNGV. The V segment lost 1 base and the J segment 1 base; nucleotides outside the gene matches: 4. CDR3 size: 15 residues. Written as DNA, the CDR3 is TGTGCCAGCAGCTTAGCTCTGACAGGGTCCTACGAGCAGTACTTC. It is translated as CASSLALTGSYEQYF.

The rearrangement uses TRBV12-3 or TRBV12-4 and TRBJ1-1, with TRBD1 as a possible D gene (5 bases). This CDR3 is built from 11 residues. V was trimmed by 5 bases and J by 11 bases, leaving 12 bases between them. Here the CDR3 reads CASSGARGAFF. CDR3 DNA sequence: TGTGCCAGCAGTGGGGCTAGGGGTGCTTTCTTT.

The rearrangement joins TRBV7-6 to TRBJ2-4; 7 nucleotides match TRBD1. The J call is in doubt because the DNA end fits TRBJ2-7 better. The CDR3 covers 14 residues. Germline V gene lookup returns CDR1 SGHVS and CDR2 FNYEAQ. The CDR3 DNA sequence: TGTGCCAGCAGCTTCGGGACAGCTCCTGGCGAGCAGTACTTC. The encoded protein is CASSFGTAPGEQYF.

The chain has TRBV20-1 and TRBJ2-7; maybe TRBD1 (6 bases). V lost 8 bases and J lost 3, with 20 bases in between. The CDR3 loop spans 14 amino acids. CDR1 and CDR2 (germline): DFQATT, SNEGSKA (reference sequence). The CDR3 sequence: CSLLRDTTLYEQYF. For the CDR3, the DNA is TGCAGTCTACTCCGGGACACAACCCTCTACGAGCAGTACTTC.

This clonotype was seen a few times. This chain links TRBV7-3 with TRBJ1-5; no clear D. CDR1 and CDR2 from the germline V gene are SGHTA and FQGTGA. V was pared by 5 bases and J by 0 bases, with 8 bases between. The CDR3 loop spans 14 amino acids. CDR3 loop: CASSPDYSNQPQHF. The CDR3 DNA reads TGTGCCAGCAGCCCGGATTATAGCAATCAGCCCCAGCATTTT.

J is TRBJ2-7 and V is TRBV6-1, with D possibly TRBD1 on 6 matching bases. TRBJ2-4 matches the DNA end more closely, so the J call is doubtful. The CDR3 spans 15 residues. CDR1 is MNHNS, CDR2 SASEGT, per germline. The CDR3 DNA follows: TGTGCCAGCAGTGAAGTCTTGGAGGACAGAAACATTCAGTACTTC. Translated: CASSEVLEDRNIQYF.

The chain uses TRBV9 and TRBJ2-1; TRBD2 agrees at 11 bases. Germline values: CDR1 SGDLS, CDR2 YYNGEE. J gave up 4 bases and V 4 bases, and 7 bases lay outside the gene matches. The CDR3 contains 16 residues. This chain's CDR3 is CASSILAGGIYNEQFF. CDR3 in DNA: TGTGCCAGCAGCATTTTAGCGGGAGGGATATACAATGAGCAGTTCTTC.

This chain uses TRBV5-1 with TRBJ2-3; 10 bases are a match to TRBD2. The CDR3 totals 15 residues. J was trimmed by 6 bases and V by 1 base; bases with no gene match: 5. The germline V gene encodes CDR1 SGHRS and CDR2 YFSETQ. The CDR3 sequence is CASSLPSGSLDTQYF. Written as DNA, the CDR3 is TGCGCCAGCAGCTTGCCTAGCGGGAGTTTGGATACGCAGTATTTT.

The chain couples TRBV4-1 to TRBJ2-7; possibly TRBD2 for D (6 bases). V was cut by 1 base and J by 4 bases, with 17 bases left in between. Per the germline V gene, CDR1 is MGHRA and CDR2 is YSYEKL. The CDR3 extends over 16 amino acids. The CDR3: CASSQVIRDFDYEQYF. The CDR3 region has the DNA TGCGCCAGCAGCCAAGTGATCCGGGACTTCGATTACGAGCAGTACTTC.

V is TRBV6-1 and J is TRBJ1-2; 11 nucleotides agree with TRBD1. The length of the CDR3 is 17 residues. CDR1 is MNHNS and CDR2 is SASEGT in the germline V gene. Germline trimming cut 0 bases from V and 6 bases from J; bases unmatched to any gene: 9. This CDR3 is CASSEARTGGFRDGYTF. The CDR3 DNA reads as TGTGCCAGCAGTGAAGCACGGACAGGGGGCTTTCGGGATGGCTACACCTTC.

This chain joins TRBV12-3 or TRBV12-4 and TRBJ1-1, with D unclear. The CDR3 runs to 15 residues. V was pared by 2 bases and J by 0 bases, with 10 bases between. Here the CDR3 DNA reads TGTGCCAGCAGTTTATCGGGAAACATGAACACTGAAGCTTTCTTT. As protein: CASSLSGNMNTEAFF.

In regard to this clonotype: At one end the junction does not follow the germline gene, possibly because of a read error. The chain carries TRBV13 and TRBJ2-1, with D perhaps TRBD2 (6 bases). This CDR3 spans 14 amino acids. CDR1 PRHDT and CDR2 FYEKMQ come from the germline V gene (reference sequence). The CDR3 region has the DNA TGTGCCAGCAACTTAAGTGGGACTTACAATGAGCAGTTCTTC. As protein: CASNLSGTYNEQFF.

The gene calls are TRBV20-1 and TRBJ2-1; TRBD1 is a possible D gene (8 bases). V gave up 5 bases and J gave up 7 bases, with 21 bases separating them. Germline-derived CDR1 and CDR2 are DFQATT and SNEGSKA (reference sequence). The CDR3 consists of 15 residues. The CDR3 DNA reads as TGCAGTGCTGGGGGGGACAGGCGCATAGAAAATGAGCAGTTCTTC. Amino acids: CSAGGDRRIENEQFF.

V gene TRBV7-6 combines with J gene TRBJ1-1, with 7 bases that match TRBD1. Germline-derived CDR1 and CDR2 are SGHVS and FNYEAQ. J was trimmed by 6 bases and V by 5 bases; bases with no gene match: 9. This CDR3 contains 14 residues. CDR3 sequence reads: CASSPRQGWSEAFF. The DNA for the CDR3 is TGTGCCAGCAGCCCCCGACAGGGATGGTCTGAAGCTTTCTTT.

This clonotype was detected a few times. The rearrangement uses TRBV18 and TRBJ2-7, with D perhaps TRBD1 (6 bases). Trimming took 8 bases from V and 0 from J, leaving 14 bases between them. Germline V gene lookup returns CDR1 KGHSH and CDR2 LQKENI. The CDR3 sequence is 14 residues long. The CDR3 here is CASSITGSSYEQYF. CDR3 nucleotide sequence: TGTGCCAGCAGTATTACAGGGAGCTCCTACGAGCAGTACTTC.

This chain joins TRBV6-5 and TRBJ2-1, with TRBD1 matching 7 bases. The CDR3 runs 16 residues. Unmatched junction bases numbered 15, after V lost 6 bases and J lost 7 bases. Germline lookup yields CDR1 MNHEY and CDR2 SVGAGI. This CDR3 reads CASRLDRARESNEQFF. The CDR3 DNA reads TGTGCCAGCAGACTAGACAGGGCCCGGGAATCTAATGAGCAGTTCTTC.

Here the CDR3 reads CASSQPTGGEAFF. The CDR3 nucleotides read TGTGCCAGCAGCCAACCTACAGGGGGCGAAGCTTTCTTT. This rearrangement joins TRBV16 to TRBJ1-1; 9 bases line up with TRBD1. This CDR3 has 13 amino acids. With 2 bases clipped from V and 8 bases from J, the junction kept 3 bases outside the gene matches. CDR1 KGHSY and CDR2 FQNENV come from the germline V gene.

This clonotype was seen ten or more times. This CDR3 is CASGLGQSYEQYF. CDR3 in DNA: TGTGCTAGTGGTTTGGGGCAGAGCTACGAGCAGTACTTC. This chain uses TRBV12-5 with TRBJ2-7; D unresolved. From germline, CDR1 is LGHNT and CDR2 FRNRAP. V was clipped by 1 base and J by 3 bases, with 7 bases between them. CDR3 size: 13 residues.

The chain uses TRBV6-2 or TRBV6-3 and TRBJ2-5, with D possibly TRBD1 on 6 matching bases. Germline loops: CDR1 MNHEY, CDR2 SVGEGT. The CDR3 length is 14 residues. Trimming shortened V by 4 bases and J by 5 bases, and 14 bases separated the two germline ends. The CDR3 coding sequence is TGTGCCAGCAGTTTTCTTACAGGGTTGGAGACCCAGTACTTC. Protein product: CASSFLTGLETQYF.

This clonotype appeared a few times. The rearrangement uses TRBV7-9 and TRBJ2-7, with 8 bases fitting TRBD1. V was clipped by 8 bases and J by 1 base; unmatched bases: 10. Germline V CDR1 and CDR2: SEHNR, FQNEAQ (reference sequence). The CDR3 is made up of 15 amino acids. The CDR3 is CASVAGTGPSYEQYF. The CDR3 region has the DNA TGTGCCAGCGTCGCCGGGACAGGACCTTCCTACGAGCAGTACTTC.